Listed here are 18 T cell receptor beta chains from one sample, sequenced in a study of PD-L1 blockade in urothelial cancer. TCRdb's copy holds only in-frame clones and misses some; the assay was immunoSEQ multiplex PCR. The sample consists of about 50,000 clones, about 80% of them appearing once. Noted time point: pretreatment peripheral blood. The sample in question was PBMCs, obtained around atezolizumab (anti-PD-L1) treatment. All receptors derive from a man between 70 and 80 years old with urothelial cancer.

The rearrangement joins TRBV4-2 to TRBJ2-5, with TRBD2 matching over 11 bases. CDR3 length equals 16 residues. The germline V gene has CDR1 LGHNA and CDR2 YNFKEQ. Trimming took 4 bases from V and 1 from J; bases not matched to a gene: 5. The CDR3 coding sequence is TGTGCCAGCAGCCTCATCGGGACTAGCGGCCAAGAGACCCAGTACTTC. Amino acid sequence: CASSLIGTSGQETQYF.

The CDR3, as DNA: TGCGCCAGCAGCCGACCCATCGGCGGATCAAGCACAGATACGCAGTATTTT. Translating it yields CASSRPIGGSSTDTQYF. The rearrangement links TRBV5-1 to TRBJ2-3, with D unresolved. The ends were cut back, 4 bases at V and 0 bases at J, with 18 bases in the middle. CDR1 SGHRS and CDR2 YFSETQ come from the germline V gene. This CDR3 is built from 17 residues.

J is TRBJ1-5 and V is TRBV28; no firm D call. Germline CDR1 and CDR2: MDHEN and SYDVKM. Trimming stripped 4 bases from V and 9 bases from J, with 7 bases between. CDR3 length: 11 amino acids. The CDR3 reads CASSSRGPQHF. As DNA, the CDR3 is TGTGCCAGCAGTTCCCGAGGGCCCCAGCATTTT.

Only a few counts were recorded for this clone. V usage is TRBV5-8 and J usage is TRBJ1-1, with D perhaps TRBD1 (5 bases). The CDR3 consists of 19 residues. V lost 4 bases to trimming and J lost 1 base, with 26 bases between them. Germline CDR1 reads SGHTS; CDR2 reads YDEGEE. The CDR3 protein is CASSPFGTGKGVWNTEAFF. As DNA, the CDR3 is TGTGCCAGCAGCCCTTTTGGGACTGGAAAGGGTGTTTGGAACACTGAAGCTTTCTTT.

This clone was observed a single time. This chain uses TRBV5-1 with TRBJ1-5; tentatively, D is TRBD1 (5 bases). CDR3 length: 15 residues. The germline V and J ends were trimmed by 0 bases and 2 bases, with 9 bases remaining between them. Germline V gene data show CDR1 as SGHRS and CDR2 as YFSETQ. CDR3 sequence (DNA): TGCGCCAGCAGCTTGGAGGGGATGGGCAATCAGCCCCAGCATTTT. It translates to CASSLEGMGNQPQHF.

V and J are TRBV18 and TRBJ2-2; 7 nucleotides agree with TRBD2. Germline values: CDR1 KGHSH, CDR2 LQKENI. V lost 2 bases and J lost 3; bases outside the gene matches: 6. CDR3 length: 16 residues. The chain's CDR3 is CASSPATRGDTGELFF. For the CDR3, the DNA is TGTGCCAGCTCACCAGCGACACGGGGGGACACCGGGGAGCTGTTTTTT.

V is TRBV30 and J is TRBJ1-6; 7 bases fit TRBD1. J gave up 8 bases and V 3 bases, and 4 bases lay outside the gene matches. Germline CDR1 GTSNPN, CDR2 SVGIG (reference sequence). CDR3 length equals 13 residues. CDR3 protein: CAWRDRSDSPLHF. As DNA, the CDR3 is TGTGCCTGGAGGGACAGGTCCGATTCACCCCTCCACTTT. Complete variable domain (other parts from reference TRBV30 and TRBJ1-6): SQTIHQWPATLVQPVGSPLSLECTVEGTSNPNLYWYRQAAGRGLQLLFYSVGIGQISSEVPQNLSASRPQDRQFILSSKKLLLSDSGFYLCAWRDRSDSPLHFGNGTRLTVT.

This clone was counted a single time. The rearrangement joins TRBV23-1 to TRBJ2-3; weak D call: TRBD1 (6 bases). TRBV23-1 is identified as an open reading frame with a role that is uncertain. The CDR3 extends over 13 amino acids. V lost 1 base and J 13 bases, leaving 15 bases between the germline ends. CDR3 sequence reads: CASSQLDRHPKYF. DNA of the CDR3: TGCGCCAGCAGTCAATTAGACAGGCACCCTAAGTATTTT.

The V and J genes are TRBV4-1 and TRBJ2-1; D remains ambiguous. Looked up from germline, CDR1 is MGHRA and CDR2 is YSYEKL. The CDR3 contains 16 residues. V lost 4 bases to trimming and J lost 8 bases, with 21 bases between them. For the CDR3, the DNA is TGCGCCAGCAGCCTCCTGATGAGAGTACCCAGCGATGAGCAGTTCTTC. It is translated as CASSLLMRVPSDEQFF.

The rearrangement links TRBV18 to TRBJ2-3, with 8 bases fitting TRBD2. In germline, CDR1 is KGHSH, CDR2 LQKENI. The CDR3 spans 14 residues. J was trimmed by 6 bases and V by 6 bases; bases with no gene match: 8. DNA for the CDR3: TGTGCCAGCTCCCAGGTAGCGGGGACTGATACGCAGTATTTT. The encoded protein is CASSQVAGTDTQYF. Based on the CDR3 plus reference TRBV18 and TRBJ2-3, the full variable domain is NAGVMQNPRHLVRRRGQEARLRCSPMKGHSHVYWYRQLPEEGLKFMVYLQKENIIDESGMPKERFSAEFPKEGPSILRIQQVVRGDSAAYFCASSQVAGTDTQYFGPGTRLTVL.

The CDR3, as DNA: TGTGCCAGTAGTCGGGGGACAGGGGGCGACGTTAACTATGGCTACACCTTC. As protein: CASSRGTGGDVNYGYTF. The chain has TRBV19 and TRBJ1-2; TRBD1 matches at 12 bases. Germline V lookup: CDR1 LNHDA, CDR2 SQIVND (reference sequence). This CDR3 is 17 amino acids long. Trimming took 5 bases from V and 1 from J; bases not matched to a gene: 8.

The V call is TRBV4-3, the J call TRBJ2-1; TRBD1 is a possible D gene (7 bases). Germline-derived CDR1 and CDR2 are LGHNA and YSLEER. CDR3 length: 15 amino acids. Trimming removed 0 bases at V and 10 bases at J, with 16 bases between. The CDR3 spells CASSQESGSGGEQFF. For the CDR3, the DNA is TGCGCCAGCAGCCAAGAGTCAGGATCAGGGGGGGAGCAGTTCTTC.

The CDR3 reads CASSLHENQPQHF. The CDR3 DNA follows: TGTGCCAGCAGCTTGCATGAGAATCAGCCCCAGCATTTT. This chain links TRBV7-2 with TRBJ1-5; D gene unclear. CDR1 and CDR2 from the germline V gene are SGHTA and FQGNSA. The CDR3 has 13 residues. The germline V and J ends were trimmed by 3 bases and 4 bases, with 7 bases remaining between them.

The V call is TRBV11-2, the J call TRBJ2-7; a weak D match, TRBD2 (5 bases). Germline V gene lookup returns CDR1 SGHAT and CDR2 FQNNGV. Between the trimmed V and J ends, which lost 4 bases and 7 bases, there was a span of 11 bases. This CDR3 comprises 12 residues. The CDR3 DNA reads as TGTGCCAGCAGCTCCCCTAGGAGGGAGCAGTACTTC. It specifies CASSSPRREQYF.

The chain carries TRBV7-3 and TRBJ2-1; the match to TRBD2 covers 14 bases. This CDR3 comprises 15 residues. J was trimmed by 7 bases and V by 2 bases; bases with no gene match: 1. The germline CDR1 and CDR2 sequences are SGHTA and FQGTGA. DNA of the CDR3: TGTGCCAGCAGCTTAGGGACTAGCGGGAGTAATGAGCAGTTCTTC. This translates into CASSLGTSGSNEQFF.

The genes are TRBV18 and TRBJ2-7; 7 nucleotides line up with TRBD2. The germline gives CDR1 KGHSH, CDR2 LQKENI. V shed 2 bases, J shed 3 bases, and the junction held 4 bases outside the gene matches. The length of the CDR3 is 14 residues. The CDR3 region has the DNA TGTGCCAGCTCACCAGCGGGAGAGGTCTACGAGCAGTACTTC. Translation: CASSPAGEVYEQYF. The whole variable domain, remainder taken from reference TRBV18 and TRBJ2-7, is NAGVMQNPRHLVRRRGQEARLRCSPMKGHSHVYWYRQLPEEGLKFMVYLQKENIIDESGMPKERFSAEFPKEGPSILRIQQVVRGDSAAYFCASSPAGEVYEQYFGPGTRLTVT.

This chain uses TRBV5-1 with TRBJ2-1; 9 positions agree with TRBD2. The CDR3 sequence is 15 residues long. After removal of 4 bases from V and 3 bases from J, the junction contained 5 bases not matched to a gene. Germline values: CDR1 SGHRS, CDR2 YFSETQ. Here the CDR3 reads CASSGTSGFYNEQFF. CDR3 DNA: TGCGCCAGCAGCGGAACTAGCGGGTTCTACAATGAGCAGTTCTTC.

This clone was seen a single time. The chain has TRBV7-3 and TRBJ2-6; no clear D gene. This CDR3 has 15 amino acids. Trimming took off 2 bases at V and 3 bases at J, with 8 bases between the two ends. CDR1 is SGHTA, CDR2 FQGTGA, per germline. CDR3 residues: CASSLAAIGANVLTF. CDR3 nucleotides: TGTGCCAGCAGCTTAGCGGCCATTGGGGCCAACGTCCTGACTTTC.